The rows below give T cell receptor beta chains drawn from one sample of a study of blood T cell repertoires in COVID-19. Clones were sequenced by immunoSEQ multiplex PCR, and TCRdb holds only the in-frame ones, with some missing. This table holds roughly 56,000 clones, around 90% found once. Sequenced: peripheral blood. The receptors derive from a man in his 60s with active COVID-19. The CDR3 runs from the conserved cysteine through the conserved F or W. D genes are given only for firm matches. Where a row states a size, it is once, few, many or the class of an expanded clone; other rows omit it.

j_gene	v_gene	d_gene	abundance	len	CDR3nt	CDR3aa
TRBJ2-1	TRBV18	NA	NA	14	TGTGCCAGCTCACCCACGGAACAGGGCTATGAGCAGTTCTTC	CASSPTEQGYEQFF
TRBJ1-6	TRBV9	TRBD1	NA	14	TGTGCCAGCAGCGCCGGGACAGGTCTCTCACCCCTCCACTTT	CASSAGTGLSPLHF
TRBJ1-4	TRBV30	NA	NA	13	TGTGCCTGTACTAGTCCACCTAATGAAAAACTGTTTTTT	CACTSPPNEKLFF
TRBJ1-1	TRBV30	NA	once	14	TGTGCCTGGAGTGTACCGGGGGTAACGGGTAGGGGTTTCTTT	CAWSVPGVTGRGFF
TRBJ1-6	TRBV18	NA	few	14	TGTGCCAGCTCACCCACAGGGAGTAATTCACCCCTCCACTTT	CASSPTGSNSPLHF
TRBJ2-7	TRBV10-3	TRBD2	NA	16	TGTGCCCCCCTGTCGCAGTTGGAGACTAGCCCCTACGAGCAGTACTTC	CAPLSQLETSPYEQYF
TRBJ2-7	TRBV6-5	TRBD1	NA	12	TGTGCCACGACAGGGGTTACCTACGAGCAGTACTTC	CATTGVTYEQYF
TRBJ1-6	TRBV28	TRBD1	NA	16	TGTGCCAGCAGTTTAGTTCAGGGGGCTTATAATTCACCCCTCCACTTT	CASSLVQGAYNSPLHF
TRBJ2-2	TRBV7-9	TRBD1	NA	16	TGTGCCAGCAGCTTATTCAGGGGGTCGAACACCGGGGAGCTGTTTTTT	CASSLFRGSNTGELFF
TRBJ2-7	TRBV28	NA	NA	14	TGTGCCACACACCCGGAGGGCACTTCCTACGAGCAGTACTTC	CATHPEGTSYEQYF
TRBJ2-2	TRBV6-4	TRBD1	many	14	TGTGCCAGCAGTGCGGGACAGGACACCGGGGAGCTGTTTTTT	CASSAGQDTGELFF
TRBJ2-7	TRBV3-1/TRBV3-2	NA	NA	12	TGTGCCAGCAGCCGGCAGGTGGGCGAGCAGTACTTC	CASSRQVGEQYF
TRBJ2-7	TRBV19	TRBD1	NA	15	TGTGCCAGTAGTATTGGCCGGACAGGGCTGGGGGAGCAGTACTTC	CASSIGRTGLGEQYF
TRBJ2-1	TRBV9	TRBD2	NA	14	TGTGCCAGCAGCGTGGGGACTAGCCCCAATGAGCAGTTCTTC	CASSVGTSPNEQFF
TRBJ1-4	TRBV28	NA	NA	15	TGTGCCAGCAGTTTAACACAGGAGAAGAATGAAAAACTGTTTTTT	CASSLTQEKNEKLFF
TRBJ2-3	TRBV30	NA	NA	12	TGTGCCTGGAGTGGCGACACAGATACGCAGTATTTT	CAWSGDTDTQYF
TRBJ1-4	TRBV4-1	TRBD1	NA	16	TGCGCCAGCAGCCAGGATTGGCAGGGGGCACAGGAAAAACTGTTTTTT	CASSQDWQGAQEKLFF
TRBJ2-1	TRBV6-2/TRBV6-3	TRBD2	NA	17	TGTGCCAGCAGTTCTCCCCGTGCGGGAGGGCCGGTCCATGAGCAGTTCTTC	CASSSPRAGGPVHEQFF
TRBJ2-7	TRBV3-1/TRBV3-2	NA	NA	12	TGTGCCACAAAAGCCTCGGGGTACGAGCAGTACTTC	CATKASGYEQYF
TRBJ2-1	TRBV7-3	TRBD2	NA	15	TGTGCCAGCAGCCCAGGAAGGCTAGCGGTTGGAGAGCAGTTCTTC	CASSPGRLAVGEQFF
TRBJ1-1	TRBV5-6	TRBD1	NA	12	TGTGCCAGCAGCTTGGCTATGACAGGGGAGATCTTT	CASSLAMTGEIF
TRBJ1-1	TRBV19	NA	NA	13	TGTGCCAGTAGGGACAGATCAAACACTGAAGCTTTCTTT	CASRDRSNTEAFF
TRBJ2-7	TRBV30	NA	NA	12	TGTGCCTGGAGTGTAAACAGTTACGAGCAGTACTTC	CAWSVNSYEQYF
TRBJ1-5	TRBV28	NA	once	15	TGTGCCAGCAGTTTCCGAGGAGTGGGCAATCAGCCCCAGCATTTT	CASSFRGVGNQPQHF